The T cell receptor (beta chain) under discussion was sequenced for a study of cytomegalovirus exposure and HLA in healthy donors. Whole-study findings and limits: A link between a missense DCLRE1C variant and TCR beta V- and J-gene trimming emerged from a later analysis.

The CDR3 contains 15 residues. V was pared by 5 bases and J by 6 bases, with 13 bases of the junction left unmatched. Germline V gene lookup returns CDR1 SEHNR and CDR2 FQNEAQ (reference sequence). Vbeta (60) and Jbeta (13) primers were used in the PCR. Generated by immunoSEQ multiplex PCR, the TCRdb table keeps only in-frame clones and is missing some. The table shows roughly 140,000 clones, with approximately 80% occurring only once. On this clone itself: Its antigen is still unknown.

Sequenced material: PBMCs. This TCR came from a woman aged 55-69 years in good health and CMV-seropositive. The V and J genes are TRBV7-9 and TRBJ2-7; TRBD2 matches 7 bases. The DNA for the CDR3 is TGTGCCAGCAGCACAAGCGGGGCCCGGTTAGGCGAGCAGTACTTC. This gives the protein CASSTSGARLGEQYF.